This passage covers 30 T cell receptor beta chains from one sample sequenced in a study of CD8+CD57+ T cells in acquired aplastic anemia. Profiling of TCR beta VDJ combinations and CDR3 sequences used genomic DNA as template. MiXCR, applied by TCRdb to the reads, yields one record per CDR3 protein. The sample lists 400,000 to 600,000 distinct CDR3 sequences; over 25% were seen once. Patients who underwent sequencing had shown CD8+CD57+ cell expansion by flow cytometry. Sample: sorted CD4+, CD8+, or CD8+CD57+ T cells (not recorded which) from PBMCs. Source of these receptors: a human donor with aplastic anemia.

This clonotype was counted a few times. The chain employs TRBV14 and TRBJ1-1; a possible D gene is TRBD1 (5 bases). Germline CDR1 reads SGHDN; CDR2 reads FVKESK. Trimming shortened V by 5 bases and J by 6 bases, and 10 bases separated the two germline ends. There are 12 residues in the CDR3. The CDR3 spells CASSGGGSEAFF. CDR3 nucleotides: TGTGCCAGCAGCGGGGGAGGATCTGAAGCTTTCTTT.

Turning to this clonotype: The junction and the germline gene differ at one end; a read error may be behind it. In nucleotides, the CDR3 is TGTGCCAGCAGCTTAGACCTCCAGGGGACGGGTGAGCAGTTCTTC. Protein: CASSLDLQGTGEQFF. J is TRBJ2-1 and V is TRBV12-3 or TRBV12-4; tentative D call: TRBD1 (6 bases). This CDR3 has 15 amino acids.

This clonotype was seen repeatedly, ten times or more. V and J are TRBV19 and TRBJ2-7; unclear D gene. V lost 4 bases and J 1 base, leaving 8 bases between the germline ends. CDR1 is LNHDA, CDR2 SQIVND, per germline (reference sequence). This CDR3 comprises 13 residues. CDR3 residues: CASSTDGSYEQYF. Written as DNA, the CDR3 is TGTGCCAGTAGTACGGACGGTTCCTACGAGCAGTACTTC.

This clonotype showed up many times. The chain recombines TRBV19 with TRBJ2-5; 9 bases agree with TRBD1. Germline CDR1 and CDR2: LNHDA and SQIVND (reference sequence). The CDR3 length is 15 residues. Trimming at V came to 6 bases and at J to 4 bases, leaving 9 bases not matched to a gene. The CDR3 region is CASSLQGAWRETQYF. The DNA of the CDR3 is TGTGCCAGTAGCCTACAGGGGGCATGGCGAGAGACCCAGTACTTC.

This clonotype came up a few times. The rearrangement uses TRBV7-8 and TRBJ2-2, with 7 bases that match TRBD1. Per germline, CDR1 SGHVS and CDR2 FQNEAQ. This CDR3 region has 14 residues. Losses at the gene ends were 5 bases for V and 6 bases for J; bases not matched to a gene: 6. CDR3 loop: CASSKADRAGELFF. The CDR3 DNA reads as TGTGCCAGCAGCAAAGCCGACAGGGCCGGGGAGCTGTTTTTT.

V usage is TRBV5-1 and J usage is TRBJ2-3; D unresolved. CDR1 is SGHRS and CDR2 is YFSETQ in the germline V gene. Trimming stripped 2 bases from V and 0 bases from J, with 7 bases between. CDR3 length: 14 amino acids. CDR3 coding DNA: TGCGCCAGCAGCTTCTCGGTTAGCACAGATACGCAGTATTTT. As protein: CASSFSVSTDTQYF.

The chain employs TRBV5-1 and TRBJ2-7; 10 bases align to TRBD1. CDR1 and CDR2 from the germline V gene are SGHRS and YFSETQ. With V trimmed by 2 bases and J by 3 bases, 8 bases remained unmatched. This CDR3 is built from 16 residues. The DNA of the CDR3 is TGCGCCAGCAGCTTAGCGACCGGGACAGGGGACTACGAGCAGTACTTC. Encoded protein: CASSLATGTGDYEQYF.

This clonotype occurred a few times. The V gene is TRBV20-1, the J gene TRBJ2-1; D may be TRBD2 (6 bases). The CDR3 sequence is 12 residues long. Germline CDR1 reads DFQATT; CDR2 reads SNEGSKA (reference sequence). V lost 5 bases and J lost 3, with 8 bases in between. The CDR3 region is CSAPGSYNEQFF. The CDR3, as DNA: TGCAGTGCTCCCGGGAGCTACAATGAGCAGTTCTTC.

Details on this clonotype: A read error is possible here, since a much larger clone lies one base away. CDR3 sequence reads: CAGSLSIGIAGYGYTF. The CDR3 bases are TGTGCCGGCAGTTTATCCATTGGGATCGCCGGGTATGGCTACACCTTC. This chain joins TRBV12-3 or TRBV12-4 and TRBJ1-2; no definite D call. This CDR3 spans 16 amino acids.

Only a few counts were recorded for this clonotype. This chain uses TRBV20-1 with TRBJ1-1; no clear D. The CDR3 spans 12 residues. Germline loops: CDR1 DFQATT, CDR2 SNEGSKA (reference sequence). Trimming stripped 4 bases from V and 1 base from J, with 7 bases between. CDR3 loop: CSATRGNTEAFF. The DNA of the CDR3 is TGCAGTGCTACCCGGGGGAACACTGAAGCTTTCTTT.

J is TRBJ1-6 and V is TRBV10-3; 9 nucleotides agree with TRBD1. Trimming took 5 bases from V and 10 from J; bases not matched to a gene: 12. The CDR3 extends over 16 amino acids. CDR1 is ENHRY, CDR2 SYGVKD, per germline. Here the CDR3 DNA reads TGTGCCATCAGTAAACGACAGGGGGAGGTTCGGTCACCCCTCCACTTT. Protein: CAISKRQGEVRSPLHF.

DNA for the CDR3: TGTGCCAGCAGTACTACAGGGCGGACTAACTATGGCTACACCTTC. This gives the protein CASSTTGRTNYGYTF. The chain couples TRBV6-1 to TRBJ1-2; D is perhaps TRBD1 (6 bases). The germline gives CDR1 MNHNS, CDR2 SASEGT. V lost 5 bases and J 0 bases, leaving 13 bases between the germline ends. The CDR3 is 15 amino acids.

This sequence joins TRBV5-1 and TRBJ2-7, with 10 bases matching TRBD2. CDR1 SGHRS and CDR2 YFSETQ come from the germline V gene. The CDR3 extends over 17 amino acids. V was clipped by 2 bases and J by 1 base; unmatched bases: 9. The CDR3 loop is CASSFDLAGEWSYEQYF. CDR3 DNA: TGCGCCAGCAGCTTTGATCTAGCGGGAGAATGGTCCTACGAGCAGTACTTC.

V and J are TRBV11-2 and TRBJ2-3, with TRBD2 identical over 14 bases. This CDR3 contains 18 residues. J was trimmed by 3 bases and V by 1 base; bases with no gene match: 6. CDR1 is SGHAT and CDR2 is FQNNGV in the germline V gene. The CDR3 DNA is TGTGCCAGCAGCTTAGGGACTAGCGGGAGGTTGAAGACAGATACGCAGTATTTT. This codes for CASSLGTSGRLKTDTQYF. The full variable domain, completed using reference TRBV11-2 and TRBJ2-3, is EAGVAQSPRYKIIEKRQSVAFWCNPISGHATLYWYQQILGQGPKLLIQFQNNGVVDDSQLPKDRFSAERLKGVDSTLKIQPAKLEDSAVYLCASSLGTSGRLKTDTQYFGPGTRLTVL.

This clonotype was seen more than once but under ten times. V is TRBV20-1 and J is TRBJ2-7, with D possibly being TRBD1 (6 bases). Germline assignment: CDR1 DFQATT and CDR2 SNEGSKA (reference sequence). This CDR3 contains 14 residues. V was trimmed by 0 bases and J by 2 bases, leaving 11 bases between them. The CDR3 region has the DNA TGCAGTGCTAGAGAAGACAGGCGGCCCTACGAGCAGTACTTC. Its protein product is CSAREDRRPYEQYF.

The gene calls are TRBV2 and TRBJ2-6; D is unresolved. Trimming took off 8 bases at V and 7 bases at J, with 6 bases between the two ends. Per germline, CDR1 SNHLY and CDR2 FYNNEI. This CDR3 region has 11 residues. The CDR3: CASGLANVLTF. CDR3 in DNA: TGTGCCAGCGGCCTTGCCAACGTCCTGACTTTC.

This chain connects TRBV10-3 to TRBJ2-1; 10 nucleotides line up with TRBD1. This CDR3 is built from 13 residues. Looked up from germline, CDR1 is ENHRY and CDR2 is SYGVKD. With V trimmed by 2 bases and J by 13 bases, 5 bases remained unmatched. The CDR3 here is CAISEGGTGVQFF. DNA for the CDR3: TGTGCCATCAGTGAGGGTGGGACAGGGGTTCAGTTCTTC.

This clonotype was observed at least ten times. The V gene is TRBV7-9, the J gene TRBJ2-5; D could derive from TRBD1 or TRBD2 (6 bases each). Germline V gene data show CDR1 as SEHNR and CDR2 as FQNEAQ (reference sequence). Trimming took 1 base from V and 5 from J, leaving 11 bases between them. The CDR3 covers 14 residues. CDR3 nucleotide sequence: TGTGCCAGCAGCTTAGGCCTCGGGGGCGAGACCCAGTACTTC. This sequence encodes CASSLGLGGETQYF.

This clonotype was recorded many times. The chain has TRBV20-1 and TRBJ1-2; D is possibly TRBD1 (6 bases). Germline V gives CDR1 DFQATT, CDR2 SNEGSKA (reference sequence). The CDR3 is 18 amino acids. Trimming removed 5 bases at V and 5 bases at J, with 30 bases between. CDR3: CSARQGGWTGRRRYGYTF. DNA of the CDR3: TGCAGTGCTCGCCAAGGGGGATGGACGGGCCGTCGGAGGTATGGCTACACCTTC.

The chain recombines TRBV6-5 with TRBJ1-3, with D possibly being TRBD1 (6 bases). The CDR3 totals 15 residues. Germline CDR1 and CDR2: MNHEY and SVGAGI. Trimming pared 2 bases from V and 3 bases from J, leaving 11 bases between. CDR3: CASSYLAGDGNTIYF. The DNA for the CDR3 is TGTGCCAGCAGTTACCTGGCAGGGGATGGAAACACCATATATTTT.

This clonotype has a count of ten or more. The V and J genes are TRBV9 and TRBJ2-7, with a weak D call TRBD2 (6 bases). CDR1 is SGDLS, CDR2 YYNGEE, per germline. Deletions cut 0 bases from V and 6 bases from J, with 7 bases between. This CDR3 spans 12 amino acids. This CDR3 is CASSVVGGEQYF. The DNA of the CDR3 is TGTGCCAGCAGCGTAGTGGGGGGCGAGCAGTACTTC.

This clonotype came up a few times. The rearrangement joins TRBV25-1 to TRBJ1-2; 7 positions agree with TRBD1. The V segment lost 2 bases and the J segment 5 bases; nucleotides outside the gene matches: 11. From germline, CDR1 is MGHDK and CDR2 SYGVNS. This CDR3 is built from 16 residues. Written as DNA, the CDR3 is TGTGCCAGCAGTGAAGCCGAGGGGGCGCAGGGGTATGGCTACACCTTC. Translating gives CASSEAEGAQGYGYTF.

The V and J genes are TRBV25-1 and TRBJ1-2, with TRBD1 matching 8 bases. Looked up from germline, CDR1 is MGHDK and CDR2 is SYGVNS. The CDR3 consists of 14 residues. Germline trimming cut 6 bases from V and 4 bases from J; bases unmatched to any gene: 7. The CDR3 nucleotides are TGTGCCAGCAGAGGGAACAGGGGGGTCTATGGCTACACCTTC. It translates to CASRGNRGVYGYTF.

Worth noting for this clonotype: This may be a read error: a much more frequent sequence differs by one nucleotide. The J gene is TRBJ2-5, the V gene TRBV14; a weak D match, TRBD2 (5 bases). Germline V CDR1 and CDR2: SGHDN, FVKESK. CDR3 length: 12 amino acids. CDR3 sequence reads: CAGSQLGETQYF. CDR3 in DNA: TGTGCCGGCAGCCAACTAGGGGAGACCCAGTACTTC.

This chain uses TRBV7-8 with TRBJ2-7; D not certain. CDR1 and CDR2 (germline): SGHVS, FQNEAQ. Trimming left V 1 base short and J 0 bases short, with 13 bases between. The CDR3 consists of 16 residues. As DNA, the CDR3 is TGTGCCAGCAGCTTAGAGTTTGGGCAGAGCTCCTACGAGCAGTACGTC. Translating gives CASSLEFGQSSYEQYV.

This CDR3 is CSAQEGSGIAQYF. In nucleotides, the CDR3 is TGCAGTGCCCAGGAGGGTAGCGGGATAGCGCAGTATTTT. The gene calls are TRBV20-1 and TRBJ2-3; 8 bases map to TRBD2. Germline CDR1 DFQATT, CDR2 SNEGSKA (reference sequence). The trim removed 6 bases at V and 10 bases at J, leaving 12 bases unmatched. CDR3 length equals 13 residues.

This chain links TRBV10-3 with TRBJ2-5; TRBD1 or TRBD2 may be the D gene (5 bases each). The V end was cut by 10 bases, the J end by 5 bases, with 26 bases between. The CDR3 length is 16 residues. Germline CDR1 reads ENHRY; CDR2 reads SYGVKD. DNA of the CDR3: TGTGCCAGCAGCCAGGCCGGGACCGCCTTCCGGGAGACCCAGTACTTC. Protein: CASSQAGTAFRETQYF.

This clonotype was counted many times. V and J are TRBV7-9 and TRBJ1-2; TRBD1 matches at 9 bases. The J segment lost 7 bases and the V segment lost 8 bases, leaving 5 bases of the junction unmatched. Germline V CDR1 and CDR2: SEHNR, FQNEAQ (reference sequence). The CDR3 consists of 12 residues. The CDR3 sequence: CASGQGIGGYTF. CDR3 in DNA: TGTGCCAGCGGACAGGGGATTGGTGGCTACACCTTC.

The chain couples TRBV9 to TRBJ1-3; unclear D gene. The CDR3 has 14 residues. V gave up 4 bases and J gave up 0 bases, with 8 bases separating them. Looked up from germline, CDR1 is SGDLS and CDR2 is YYNGEE. CDR3 bases: TGTGCCAGCAGCCCCGCAGTCTCTGGAAACACCATATATTTT. Translating it yields CASSPAVSGNTIYF.

The table lists this clonotype with many counts. The chain uses TRBV20-1 and TRBJ2-7; perhaps D is TRBD1 or TRBD2 (5 bases each). The CDR3 has 14 amino acids. The ends were cut back, 5 bases at V and 3 bases at J, with 17 bases in the middle. CDR1 is DFQATT and CDR2 is SNEGSKA in the germline V gene (reference sequence). Here the CDR3 reads CSASPGPVYYEQYF. Here the CDR3 DNA reads TGCAGTGCTTCCCCGGGACCGGTATACTACGAGCAGTACTTC.